The 3 T cell receptor beta chains given below trace back to one sample, sequenced in a study of cytomegalovirus exposure and HLA in healthy donors. The PCR was carried out with 60 Vbeta primers and 13 Jbeta primers. TCRdb's table, derived via immunoSEQ multiplex PCR, lists solely in-frame clones and lacks some. The data hold some 190,000 clones, with 75% to 85% observed a single time. Sequencing was performed on PBMCs. The receptor set was obtained from a man between 18 and 29 years old in good health and CMV-seronegative.

This rearrangement joins TRBV12-5 to TRBJ2-5; tentatively, D is TRBD1 (6 bases). The DNA end favors TRBJ2-7, so the J call may be wrong. This CDR3 region has 12 residues. Germline V CDR1 and CDR2: LGHNT, FRNRAP. CDR3 sequence: CASGQGPDEQYF. The DNA of the CDR3 is TGTGCTAGTGGACAGGGTCCCGACGAGCAGTACTTC.

The chain combines TRBV19 with TRBJ2-7; 10 bases are shared with TRBD2. Germline-derived CDR1 and CDR2 are LNHDA and SQIVND (reference sequence). The J segment lost 3 bases and the V segment lost 6 bases, leaving 2 bases of the junction unmatched. This CDR3 comprises 13 residues. The chain's CDR3 is CASSLAGGYEQYF. CDR3 DNA: TGTGCCAGTAGCTTAGCGGGAGGCTACGAGCAGTACTTC.

The CDR3 DNA follows: TGTGCCAGCAGCTTAGGGGGGGACCAAGAGACCCAGTACTTC. Translation gives CASSLGGDQETQYF. The rearrangement uses TRBV7-2 and TRBJ2-5; tentative D call: TRBD2 (6 bases). V lost 1 base, J lost 0 bases, and 6 bases lay in between. The length of the CDR3 is 14 residues. Looked up from germline, CDR1 is SGHTA and CDR2 is FQGNSA.